These T cell receptor beta chains were read from a single sample in a study of cytomegalovirus exposure and HLA in healthy donors. Profiling relied on immunoSEQ multiplex PCR, and the TCRdb table lists in-frame clones only, not all of them. The repertoire holds 45,000 to 65,000 clones, with under 90% as singletons. Sequences were obtained from PBMCs. The origin of the receptors is a woman aged 18-29 years in good health and CMV-seronegative. The CDR3 runs from the conserved cysteine through the conserved F or W.

TRBJ2-6 TRBV18 CASSPMMGQGVTGANLLTF
TRBJ2-3 TRBV10-1 CASSDSGSTDTQYF
TRBJ1-1 TRBV5-4 CASSLDVRNTEAFF
TRBJ1-4 TRBV7-9 CASTSNEKLFF
TRBJ2-7 TRBV11-2 CASSLGGGTVSYEQYF
TRBJ1-5 TRBV7-9 CASSPGGGHQPQHF
TRBJ1-6 TRBV5-1 CASSLTGTINSPLHF
TRBJ2-7 TRBV6-1 CASSTVKQYF
TRBJ1-2 TRBV9 CASSVEQGGYGYTF
TRBJ2-6 TRBV28 CASSSLSSGLRSGANVLTF